This TCR beta chain appears in the sequencing data of a study of response to subunit inactivated influenza vaccine. The table lists this clonotype with many counts. The antigen remains unidentified. Whole-study results and caveats: Researchers suggested that each seasonal influenza vaccination recruits few new T cells.

TCRdb re-analysed the RT-PCR reads in MiXCR, keeping a single row per CDR3 protein. This sample has roughly 570,000 distinct CDR3 sequences; roughly 13% occur once, and the top ten carry under 15%. There are 13 residues in the CDR3. The V end was cut by 4 bases, the J end by 3 bases, with 10 bases between. Germline V gene sequence: CDR1 SQVTM, CDR2 ANQGSEA. The chain recombines TRBV29-1 with TRBJ1-5; no definite D call. The sequence was obtained from a man aged 50 to 60 who received an inactivated influenza vaccine. Sequenced material: PBMCs from blood, taken around seven weeks after vaccination. The CDR3 DNA follows: TGCAGCGTTGGAGGAGAGACCAATCAGCCCCAGCATTTT. Protein product: CSVGGETNQPQHF.